Only a few counts were recorded for the clone carrying this T cell receptor (beta chain). In the original processing: Amplified reference gene primers provided the basis for estimating nucleated cell counts. This table comes from immunoSEQ multiplex PCR, and its TCRdb copy is limited to in-frame clones, with some not included. The V and J calls and clone size are taken from that table; D and trimming were inferred from the DNA. This repertoire shows about 200,000 clones, more than 75% found once; its top ten account for 6%. This sample is part of a study of blood T cell repertoires in COVID-19. About the study: Sources were T cells, B-cell-depleted T cells, or PBMCs; the material itself was cDNA or gDNA.

The sequence was collected from a woman aged 40-49 years with COVID-19, enrolled during active disease. Sequenced material: peripheral blood.

The CDR3 nucleotides are TGTGCCAGCAGCTTGGGGGACATTTCCACAGATACGCAGTATTTT. Its translation: CASSLGDISTDTQYF. This chain joins TRBV5-8 and TRBJ2-3; possibly TRBD1 for D (6 bases). Germline loops: CDR1 SGHTS, CDR2 YDEGEE. This CDR3 has 15 amino acids. The V end lost 0 bases, the J end lost 2 bases, and 10 bases lay between the germline ends.